Below, 12 T cell receptor beta chains from the same sample are listed, as sequenced in a study of blood T cell repertoires in COVID-19 (dated by TCRdb to between 2020 and 2021). The protocol used for the library was the immunoSEQ multiplex PCR assay. Sourced from immuneACCESS, this table was stored by TCRdb with only in-frame sequences that have V and J called. A share of the clones is absent; for the studies checked, an unresolved V gene accounts for under half, and the remainder has no known explanation. The sample profile shows about 10,000 clones; about 86% of them were found once. The ten top clones hold less than 9% of the sample. Sample: peripheral blood. These receptors all stem from a human donor in a cohort sampled during active COVID-19.

The rearrangement uses TRBV2 and TRBJ1-5, with a tentative D call TRBD1 (5 bases). Trimming pared 3 bases from V and 4 bases from J, leaving 16 bases between. Germline V CDR1 and CDR2: SNHLY, FYNNEI. The CDR3 loop spans 16 amino acids. CDR3 sequence: CASSEVGGTSNQPQHF. CDR3 bases: TGTGCCAGCAGTGAGGTGGGTGGGACTTCTAATCAGCCCCAGCATTTT.

The V gene is TRBV10-1, the J gene TRBJ1-4; D ambiguous. Germline V gives CDR1 WNHNN, CDR2 SYGVQD (reference sequence). V was trimmed by 7 bases and J by 15 bases, leaving 12 bases between them. The CDR3 runs to 10 residues. This CDR3 reads CASKEGYVFF. CDR3 in DNA: TGCGCCAGCAAGGAGGGATACGTGTTTTTT.

The CDR3 region is CASSSPGDDTQYF. The CDR3 region has the DNA TGTGCCAGCAGTTCCCCAGGGGATGATACGCAGTATTTT. The chain joins TRBV28 to TRBJ2-3, with D perhaps TRBD1 (6 bases). Germline assignment: CDR1 MDHEN and CDR2 SYDVKM. The CDR3 has 13 residues. V was clipped by 4 bases and J by 6 bases, with 11 bases between them.

The chain employs TRBV3-1 (or the pseudogene TRBV3-2) and TRBJ2-7; 7 bases agree with TRBD2. The CDR3 sequence is 14 residues long. Per germline, CDR1 LGHDT and CDR2 YNNKEL (reference sequence). V shed 4 bases and J 0 bases; nucleotides not matched to a gene: 3. The DNA of the CDR3 is TGTGCCAGCAGCCCAAGACTAGCCTCCTACGAGCAGTACTTC. Translating gives CASSPRLASYEQYF.

The chain couples TRBV19 to TRBJ2-2; TRBD2 might be the D (6 bases). V was clipped by 4 bases and J by 3 bases, with 15 bases between them. This CDR3 region has 16 residues. CDR1 LNHDA and CDR2 SQIVND come from the germline V gene (reference sequence). The DNA of the CDR3 is TGTGCCAGTAGTAGATATAGCGGTACATACACCGGGGAGCTGTTTTTT. Protein sequence: CASSRYSGTYTGELFF.

The V call is TRBV7-2, the J call TRBJ2-7, with 11 bases aligning to TRBD2. Trimming took 3 bases from V and 5 from J; bases not matched to a gene: 3. The CDR3 has 14 residues. CDR1 and CDR2 from the germline V gene are SGHTA and FQGNSA. CDR3: CASSFSGRGNEQYF. In DNA form, the CDR3 reads TGTGCCAGCAGCTTTAGCGGGAGGGGCAACGAGCAGTACTTC.

The chain uses TRBV15 and TRBJ2-4; 7 nucleotides line up with TRBD1. The length of the CDR3 is 14 residues. V was clipped by 2 bases and J by 8 bases; unmatched bases: 6. In germline, CDR1 is LNHNV, CDR2 YYDKDF (reference sequence). CDR3 DNA sequence: TGTGCCACCAGCAGAAGGGACAGAAAGGACATTCAGTACTTC. Translated, it gives CATSRRDRKDIQYF.

The chain uses TRBV5-1 and TRBJ2-3, with D hard to call. CDR1 SGHRS and CDR2 YFSETQ come from the germline V gene. This CDR3 comprises 16 residues. V lost 2 bases and J 7 bases, leaving 20 bases between the germline ends. CDR3 loop: CASSFNARSEYNTQYF. In DNA, the CDR3 is TGCGCCAGCAGCTTCAACGCTAGGAGCGAATATAATACGCAGTATTTT.

V and J are TRBV3-1 (or the pseudogene TRBV3-2) and TRBJ1-2, with a tentative D call TRBD1 (6 bases). The V end lost 4 bases, the J end lost 6 bases, and 15 bases lay between the germline ends. This CDR3 is 14 amino acids long. Germline lookup yields CDR1 LGHDT and CDR2 YNNKEL (reference sequence). CDR3 amino acids: CASSLWTAQNGYTF. The CDR3 DNA is TGTGCCAGCAGCCTTTGGACAGCTCAGAATGGCTACACCTTC.

The V call is TRBV2, the J call TRBJ2-7; D may be TRBD2 (5 bases). This CDR3 comprises 13 residues. Germline V gene lookup returns CDR1 SNHLY and CDR2 FYNNEI. Trimming took 8 bases from V and 2 from J, leaving 13 bases between them. CDR3 amino acids: CASFSAEPYEQYF. The CDR3 DNA follows: TGTGCCAGCTTCTCAGCGGAGCCCTACGAGCAGTACTTC.

The chain uses TRBV10-3 and TRBJ2-3, with TRBD2 identical over 10 bases. Germline V gene sequence: CDR1 ENHRY, CDR2 SYGVKD. This CDR3 is 15 amino acids long. The V and J ends lost 10 bases and 3 bases, in that order; junction bases with no gene match: 10. CDR3 sequence: CATSSGRAGTDTQYF. CDR3 coding DNA: TGTGCCACCTCAAGCGGGAGGGCCGGGACAGATACGCAGTATTTT.

The chain recombines TRBV7-9 with TRBJ2-7, with D possibly being TRBD1 (6 bases). From germline, CDR1 is SEHNR and CDR2 FQNEAQ (reference sequence). The length of the CDR3 is 16 residues. Trimming left V 4 bases short and J 0 bases short, with 16 bases between. The CDR3 sequence: CASSSQTGPSSYEQYF. The CDR3 nucleotides are TGTGCCAGCAGCTCTCAAACAGGGCCGAGCTCCTACGAGCAGTACTTC.